This T cell receptor (beta chain) was identified in a study of blood T cell repertoires in COVID-19. Profiling relied on immunoSEQ multiplex PCR, and the TCRdb table lists in-frame clones only, not all of them. This table has about 210,000 clones, under 95% appearing once. The source is a young man with acute or convalescent COVID-19. Sample: peripheral blood.

The CDR3 sequence is CASRAGQPFNNSPLHF. In DNA form, the CDR3 reads TGTGCCAGCAGGGCGGGACAGCCCTTTAATAATTCACCCCTCCACTTT. The chain employs TRBV5-5 and TRBJ1-6; 7 bases are a match to TRBD1. V gave up 5 bases and J gave up 5 bases; unmatched junction bases: 10. From germline, CDR1 is SGHKS and CDR2 YYEKEE (reference sequence). CDR3 length: 16 residues.